This is a list of T cell receptor beta chains from one sample in a study of human T cells and chemical hapten exposure. MiXCR was run by TCRdb on the RACE reads, yielding one entry per CDR3 protein. In the table there are 150,000 to 200,000 distinct CDR3 sequences, more than 25% of which are singletons. Sequencing was performed on whole blood, taken in connection with sensitization to the hapten diphenylcyclopropenone (DPC). All receptors derive from a woman aged 30 to 39 with alopecia areata. Some clones in this sample may be carry-over from other donors' samples. Both conserved end residues are part of each CDR3. The order of the fields is clone size, D gene, V gene, J gene, CDR3 DNA, CDR3 protein. A D gene is named only where the DNA matches it firmly. Clone size is shown for a subset of rows, as once, few, many or a class of expanded clone.

>.|TRBD1|TRBV24-1|TRBJ2-5
TGTGCCACCAGTGACCGGGACAGTCAAGAGACCCAGTACTTC
CATSDRDSQETQYF
>many|TRBD1|TRBV4-1|TRBJ1-2
TGCGCCAGCAGCCAAGTGGGTGTAGGGGGCAACTATGGCTACACCTTC
CASSQVGVGGNYGYTF
>few|TRBD2|TRBV5-1|TRBJ2-7
TGCGCCAGCAGCTTGGCAACAGCGGGAGTCAACGAGCAGTACTTC
CASSLATAGVNEQYF
>few|.|TRBV28|TRBJ2-7
TGTGCCAGCGGACCCCTCCAGCAGTACTTC
CASGPLQQYF
>.|TRBD2|TRBV28|TRBJ2-3
TGTGCCAGCAGTTTAGGGAAGGGAGGGGCCGCAGATACGCAGTATTTT
CASSLGKGGAADTQYF
>.|.|TRBV15|TRBJ1-1
TGTGCCACCAGCCGAGGGGAAATCGACCGAACTCCTGAAGCTTTCTTT
CATSRGEIDRTPEAFF
>.|.|TRBV20-1|TRBJ2-7
TGCAGTGCTAGCCTCCCCCAGGATCGGGAGCAGTACTTC
CSASLPQDREQYF
>.|.|TRBV28|TRBJ2-7
TGTGCCAGCAGTGCCACAACAGGGTCAGACGAGCAGTACTTC
CASSATTGSDEQYF
>.|.|TRBV29-1|TRBJ2-3
TGCAGCGTTGCCCAGGGAAGTATCTCAGATACGCAGTATTTT
CSVAQGSISDTQYF
>few|TRBD1|TRBV2|TRBJ1-4
TGTGCCAGCAGTAAAGACAGGGGGCAGGAAAAACTGTTTTTT
CASSKDRGQEKLFF